Presented here are 25 T cell receptor beta chains from one specimen sequenced in a study of T cells in tuberculosis. TCRdb keeps only in-frame clones here, not all; method: immunoSEQ multiplex PCR. The sample yields some 30,000 clones, about 85% seen once. Time point described: new active TB diagnosis, blood taken before or within 7 days of starting treatment. The specimen comprised PBMCs, sampled at tuberculosis diagnosis. Receptors were obtained from an adult with tuberculosis.

The chain has TRBV5-5 and TRBJ1-3; TRBD1 might be the D (6 bases). Between the trimmed V and J ends, which lost 4 bases and 4 bases, there was a span of 21 bases. CDR1 is SGHKS and CDR2 is YYEKEE in the germline V gene (reference sequence). The CDR3 has 17 amino acids. The CDR3 loop reads CASSDIGTPGDGNTIYF. In DNA, the CDR3 is TGTGCCAGCAGCGATATCGGGACACCCGGCGACGGAAACACCATATATTTT.

The chain carries TRBV4-2 and TRBJ1-2, with D possibly matching TRBD1 (6 bases). The CDR3 length is 13 residues. Trimming pared 0 bases from V and 11 bases from J, leaving 13 bases between. Germline CDR1 and CDR2: LGHNA and YNFKEQ. The CDR3 protein is CASSQESWGQYTF. The CDR3 DNA reads TGTGCCAGCAGCCAAGAATCGTGGGGACAATACACCTTC.

Written as DNA, the CDR3 is TGTGCCAGCAGTTTAGCGGATTCACCCCTCCACTTT. As protein: CASSLADSPLHF. This chain joins TRBV28 and TRBJ1-6; D remains ambiguous. Germline V gene data show CDR1 as MDHEN and CDR2 as SYDVKM. The CDR3 loop spans 12 amino acids. V was clipped by 2 bases and J by 8 bases, with 4 bases between them.

The sample holds one count of this clone. J is TRBJ1-5 and V is TRBV6-6, with unresolved D. This CDR3 spans 16 amino acids. Per germline, CDR1 MNHNY and CDR2 SVGAGI (reference sequence). V was cut by 0 bases and J by 2 bases, with 11 bases left in between. The CDR3 bases are TGTGCCAGCAGTTACTCTGGAGGGTCTGGCAATCAGCCCCAGCATTTT. Its protein product is CASSYSGGSGNQPQHF.

The chain is built from TRBV6-1 and TRBJ1-5, with D maybe TRBD1 (6 bases). CDR1 is MNHNS, CDR2 SASEGT, per germline. With 3 bases removed from V and 3 bases from J, the gap between germline ends came to 12 bases. This CDR3 has 15 amino acids. The CDR3 loop is CASSEDSQVNQPQHF. The CDR3, as DNA: TGTGCCAGCAGTGAGGACAGCCAAGTCAATCAGCCCCAGCATTTT.

The rearrangement joins TRBV21-1 to TRBJ1-2; TRBD1, the table's D call, lacks a check against the DNA. TRBV21-1 is a known pseudogene. The CDR3 length is 24 residues. The CDR3 loop is CASSKGIPVLRTGGIKRVGYGYTF. The CDR3 DNA reads TGTGCCAGCAGCAAAGGCATCCCCGTACTAAGGACAGGGGGCATTAAGCGGGTGGGCTATGGCTACACCTTC.

The chain employs TRBV5-4 and TRBJ2-7, with a possible D match to TRBD2 (5 bases). V shed 4 bases and J shed 4 bases, with 18 bases lying between them. The CDR3 sequence is 15 residues long. Germline CDR1 and CDR2: SGHNT and YYREEE (reference sequence). The CDR3 loop reads CASSSQQVGGYEQYF. The CDR3 coding sequence is TGTGCCAGCAGCAGTCAGCAGGTAGGAGGTTACGAGCAGTACTTC. The full variable domain, in which reference TRBV5-4 and TRBJ2-7 provide the parts outside the CDR3, is ETGVTQSPTHLIKTRGQQVTLRCSSQSGHNTVSWYQQALGQGPQFIFQYYREEENGRGNFPPRFSGLQFPNYSSELNVNALELDDSALYLCASSSQQVGGYEQYFGPGTRLTVT.

The rearrangement uses TRBV2 and TRBJ1-1, with a possible D match to TRBD1 (6 bases). Trimming stripped 5 bases from V and 1 base from J, with 8 bases between. The CDR3 extends over 13 amino acids. Germline V CDR1 and CDR2: SNHLY, FYNNEI. The CDR3 DNA reads as TGTGCCAGCAGTCTGGGACAGAACACTGAAGCTTTCTTT. Protein sequence: CASSLGQNTEAFF.

The chain couples TRBV4-2 to TRBJ2-1, with 8 nucleotides matching TRBD2. The CDR3 totals 18 residues. CDR1 LGHNA and CDR2 YNFKEQ come from the germline V gene. Unmatched junction bases numbered 9, after V lost 1 base and J lost 1 base. The CDR3 protein is CASSQVNSGVDSYNEQFF. CDR3 in DNA: TGTGCCAGCAGCCAAGTTAATAGCGGGGTGGATTCCTACAATGAGCAGTTCTTC.

This chain links TRBV6-4 with TRBJ1-6; D ambiguous. Germline V gives CDR1 MRHNA, CDR2 SNTAGT. Trimming removed 0 bases from V and 9 bases from J, with 12 bases in between. The CDR3 is made up of 15 amino acids. CDR3 bases: TGTGCCAGCAGTGACTCCGGGGTAGGAGGTTCACCCCTCCACTTT. It yields the protein CASSDSGVGGSPLHF.

This chain uses TRBV18 with TRBJ1-1; weak D call: TRBD1 (6 bases). The CDR3 spans 16 residues. Germline loops: CDR1 KGHSH, CDR2 LQKENI. Trimming removed 3 bases at V and 0 bases at J, with 14 bases between. CDR3 residues: CASSPQEQGMNTEAFF. DNA for the CDR3: TGTGCCAGCTCACCGCAAGAACAGGGTATGAACACTGAAGCTTTCTTT.

J is TRBJ2-5 and V is TRBV5-1, with TRBD1 matching over 9 bases. Germline V gene lookup returns CDR1 SGHRS and CDR2 YFSETQ. With 4 bases clipped from V and 3 bases from J, the junction kept 4 bases outside the gene matches. This CDR3 comprises 14 residues. CDR3 coding DNA: TGCGCCAGCAGCCGACGGACAGGGGAAGAGACCCAGTACTTC. Protein sequence: CASSRRTGEETQYF.

This clone is deemed medium-sized (0.01 to 0.1%). The rearrangement joins TRBV7-9 to TRBJ2-1; 10 bases agree with TRBD2. The CDR3 spans 16 residues. CDR1 SEHNR and CDR2 FQNEAQ come from the germline V gene (reference sequence). V lost 1 base, J lost 9 bases, and 9 bases stayed unmatched. CDR3 loop: CASSLGGLAGVGEQFF. The CDR3 DNA reads as TGTGCCAGCAGCTTAGGTGGGCTAGCGGGAGTAGGTGAGCAGTTCTTC.

The V and J genes are TRBV19 and TRBJ1-1; TRBD1 is a possible D gene (5 bases). V was shortened by 1 base and J by 5 bases, with 11 bases between the two germline ends. This CDR3 contains 14 residues. Germline V gene sequence: CDR1 LNHDA, CDR2 SQIVND (reference sequence). This chain's CDR3 is CASSIVAGRTEAFF. The CDR3 DNA is TGTGCCAGTAGTATAGTGGCAGGGCGGACTGAAGCTTTCTTT.

This clone was observed a single time. The rearrangement joins TRBV5-4 to TRBJ2-7, with TRBD2 as a possible D gene (5 bases). Germline CDR1 reads SGHNT; CDR2 reads YYREEE (reference sequence). Trimming left V 4 bases short and J 0 bases short, with 14 bases between. This CDR3 has 15 amino acids. CDR3 residues: CASSPRSGSSYEQYF. For the CDR3, the DNA is TGTGCCAGCAGCCCACGCTCGGGGTCCTCCTACGAGCAGTACTTC.

The chain has TRBV10-3 and TRBJ1-1; weak D call: TRBD1 (5 bases). This CDR3 region has 13 residues. Germline V CDR1 and CDR2: ENHRY, SYGVKD. The ends were cut back, 6 bases at V and 4 bases at J, with 12 bases in the middle. Written as DNA, the CDR3 is TGTGCCATCAGGCAGGGCTGGATCACTGAAGCTTTCTTT. It yields the protein CAIRQGWITEAFF.

This chain uses TRBV5-4 with TRBJ2-5; 12 bases align to TRBD2. Germline assignment: CDR1 SGHNT and CDR2 YYREEE (reference sequence). This CDR3 region has 16 residues. V was pared by 2 bases and J by 2 bases, with 4 bases of the junction left unmatched. CDR3 protein: CASSLAGTSGQETQYF. The CDR3 nucleotides read TGTGCCAGCAGCTTAGCCGGGACTAGCGGGCAAGAGACCCAGTACTTC. The variable domain in full, completed from reference TRBV5-4 and TRBJ2-5, reads ETGVTQSPTHLIKTRGQQVTLRCSSQSGHNTVSWYQQALGQGPQFIFQYYREEENGRGNFPPRFSGLQFPNYSSELNVNALELDDSALYLCASSLAGTSGQETQYFGPGTRLLVL.

The chain couples TRBV28 to TRBJ2-1, with TRBD2 matching 7 bases. The CDR3 is made up of 14 amino acids. V dropped 6 bases and J dropped 7; count of bases not matched to a gene: 9. Germline values: CDR1 MDHEN, CDR2 SYDVKM. The CDR3 here is CASSFGGGKNEQFF. CDR3 sequence (DNA): TGTGCCAGCAGCTTCGGGGGAGGGAAAAATGAGCAGTTCTTC. Filled out from reference TRBV28 and TRBJ2-1, the complete variable domain reads DVKVTQSSRYLVKRTGEKVFLECVQDMDHENMFWYRQDPGLGLRLIYFSYDVKMKEKGDIPEGYSVSREKKERFSLILESASTNQTSMYLCASSFGGGKNEQFFGPGTRLTVL.

CDR3 bases: TGCGCCAGCAGCTCTACGGGGGTATCGGCAACTAATGAAAAACTGTTTTTT. Encoded protein: CASSSTGVSATNEKLFF. The rearrangement uses TRBV5-1 and TRBJ1-4; maybe TRBD1 (5 bases). There are 17 residues in the CDR3. Germline CDR1 reads SGHRS; CDR2 reads YFSETQ. Trimming cost V 3 bases and J 0 bases, with 15 bases left between them.

The chain is built from TRBV2 and TRBJ2-5; D not certain. CDR1 is SNHLY, CDR2 FYNNEI, per germline. V lost 3 bases, J lost 2 bases, and 7 bases lay in between. CDR3 length: 13 amino acids. The CDR3 coding sequence is TGTGCCAGCAGTGAGCGGAGACAAGAGACCCAGTACTTC. This gives the protein CASSERRQETQYF.

The rearrangement links TRBV25-1 to TRBJ2-1; 9 bases are shared with TRBD2. V shed 6 bases and J 7 bases; nucleotides not matched to a gene: 13. Per the germline V gene, CDR1 is MGHDK and CDR2 is SYGVNS. This CDR3 has 16 residues. CDR3 DNA sequence: TGTGCCAGCAGCTCTAGCGGGGAGACATCCTTAAATGAGCAGTTCTTC. Protein: CASSSSGETSLNEQFF. Together with reference TRBV25-1 and TRBJ2-1, the CDR3 gives the full variable domain: EADIYQTPRYLVIGTGKKITLECSQTMGHDKMYWYQQDPGMELHLIHYSYGVNSTEKGDLSSESTVSRIRTEHFPLTLESARPSHTSQYLCASSSSGETSLNEQFFGPGTRLTVL.

This chain links TRBV19 with TRBJ1-4; no clear D. The germline V gene encodes CDR1 LNHDA and CDR2 SQIVND (reference sequence). The CDR3 contains 13 residues. The V end was cut by 3 bases, the J end by 6 bases, with 8 bases between. CDR3 loop: CASSISFDEKLFF. The CDR3 DNA reads as TGTGCCAGTAGTATTTCCTTTGATGAAAAACTGTTTTTT. The full variable domain, in which reference TRBV19 and TRBJ1-4 provide the parts outside the CDR3, is DGGITQSPKYLFRKEGQNVTLSCEQNLNHDAMYWYRQDPGQGLRLIYYSQIVNDFQKGDIAEGYSVSREKKESFPLTVTSAQKNPTAFYLCASSISFDEKLFFGSGTQLSVL.

The rearrangement joins TRBV27 to TRBJ2-1, with a tentative D call TRBD1 (5 bases). Germline V gives CDR1 MNHEY, CDR2 SMNVEV (reference sequence). This CDR3 comprises 14 residues. Trimming took 2 bases from V and 0 from J, leaving 5 bases between them. CDR3 residues: CASSLQGSYNEQFF. CDR3 coding DNA: TGTGCCAGCAGTTTACAGGGCTCCTACAATGAGCAGTTCTTC.

V gene TRBV11-2 combines with J gene TRBJ2-7; D is undetermined. This CDR3 has 13 amino acids. CDR1 SGHAT and CDR2 FQNNGV come from the germline V gene. The V end lost 4 bases, the J end lost 7 bases, and 14 bases lay between the germline ends. CDR3 in amino acids: CASSSRSLREQYF. Written as DNA, the CDR3 is TGTGCCAGCAGCTCCCGATCGCTACGGGAGCAGTACTTC.

V usage is TRBV4-3 and J usage is TRBJ2-3; 13 bases align to TRBD2. The length of the CDR3 is 20 residues. Germline V CDR1 and CDR2: LGHNA, YSLEER. J gave up 0 bases and V 5 bases, and 14 bases lay outside the gene matches. The CDR3 region has the DNA TGCGCCAGCAGCTACACCGATTCCGGGACTAGCGGGGAGAGCACAGATACGCAGTATTTT. Its protein product is CASSYTDSGTSGESTDTQYF.